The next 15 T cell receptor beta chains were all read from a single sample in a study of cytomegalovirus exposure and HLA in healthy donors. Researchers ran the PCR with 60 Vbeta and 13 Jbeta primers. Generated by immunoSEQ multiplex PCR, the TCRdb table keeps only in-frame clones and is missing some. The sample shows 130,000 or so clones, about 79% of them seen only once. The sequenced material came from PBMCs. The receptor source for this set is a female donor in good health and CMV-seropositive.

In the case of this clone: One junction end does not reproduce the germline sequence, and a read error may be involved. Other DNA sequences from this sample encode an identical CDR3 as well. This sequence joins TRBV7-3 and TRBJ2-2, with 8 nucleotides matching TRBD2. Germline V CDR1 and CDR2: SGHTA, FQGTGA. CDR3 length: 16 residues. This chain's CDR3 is CASSLTSGANTGELFF. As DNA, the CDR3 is TGTGCCAGCAGTTTAACTAGCGGCGCGAACACCGGGGAGCTGTTTTTT.

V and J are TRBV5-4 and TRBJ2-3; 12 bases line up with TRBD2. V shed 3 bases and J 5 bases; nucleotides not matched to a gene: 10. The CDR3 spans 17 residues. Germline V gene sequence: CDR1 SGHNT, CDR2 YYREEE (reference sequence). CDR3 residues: CASSWRKTSGSGDTQYF. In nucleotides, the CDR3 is TGTGCCAGCAGCTGGAGGAAGACTAGCGGGAGTGGAGATACGCAGTATTTT. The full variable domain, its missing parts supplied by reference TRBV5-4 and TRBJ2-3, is ETGVTQSPTHLIKTRGQQVTLRCSSQSGHNTVSWYQQALGQGPQFIFQYYREEENGRGNFPPRFSGLQFPNYSSELNVNALELDDSALYLCASSWRKTSGSGDTQYFGPGTRLTVL.

The chain's CDR3 is CASSLPSGNHEQYF. In nucleotides, the CDR3 is TGTGCCAGCAGTCTACCATCAGGGAACCACGAGCAGTACTTC. This chain uses TRBV6-6 with TRBJ2-7, with a tentative D call TRBD1 (5 bases). The CDR3 loop spans 14 amino acids. Between the trimmed V and J ends, which lost 5 bases and 5 bases, there was a span of 16 bases. The V gene's germline CDR1 is MNHNY and CDR2 SVGAGI (reference sequence).

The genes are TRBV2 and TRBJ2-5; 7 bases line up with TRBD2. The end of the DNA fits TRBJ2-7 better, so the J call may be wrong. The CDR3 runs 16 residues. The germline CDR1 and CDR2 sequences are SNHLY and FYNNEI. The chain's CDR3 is CASKGRAGQESYEQYF. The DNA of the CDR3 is TGTGCCAGCAAGGGGAGGGCGGGGCAGGAATCCTACGAGCAGTACTTC.

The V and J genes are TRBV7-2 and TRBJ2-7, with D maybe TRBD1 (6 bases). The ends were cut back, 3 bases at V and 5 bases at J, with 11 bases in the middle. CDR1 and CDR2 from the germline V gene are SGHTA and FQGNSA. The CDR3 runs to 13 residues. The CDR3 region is CASSFQGRDEQYF. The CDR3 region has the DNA TGTGCCAGCAGCTTCCAGGGGCGGGACGAGCAGTACTTC.

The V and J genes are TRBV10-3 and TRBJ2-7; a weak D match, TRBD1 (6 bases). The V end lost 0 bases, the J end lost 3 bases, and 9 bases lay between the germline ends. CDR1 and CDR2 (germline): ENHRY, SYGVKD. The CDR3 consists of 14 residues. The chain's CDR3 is CAISESAGDYEQYF. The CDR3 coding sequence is TGTGCCATCAGTGAGTCCGCAGGGGACTACGAGCAGTACTTC.

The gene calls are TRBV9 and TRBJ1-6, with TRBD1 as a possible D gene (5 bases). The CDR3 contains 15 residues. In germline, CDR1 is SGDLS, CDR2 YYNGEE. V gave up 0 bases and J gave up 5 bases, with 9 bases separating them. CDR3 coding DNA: TGTGCCAGCAGCGTAGAGGGCAGGGATAATTCACCCCTCCACTTT. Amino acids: CASSVEGRDNSPLHF.

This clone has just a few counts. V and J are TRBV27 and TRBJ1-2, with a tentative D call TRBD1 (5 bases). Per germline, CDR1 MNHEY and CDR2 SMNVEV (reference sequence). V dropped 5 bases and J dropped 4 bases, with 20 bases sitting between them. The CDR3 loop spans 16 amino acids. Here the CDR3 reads CASSPRQGPISYGYTF. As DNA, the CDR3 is TGTGCCAGCAGTCCCCGCCAGGGCCCAATAAGCTATGGCTACACCTTC.

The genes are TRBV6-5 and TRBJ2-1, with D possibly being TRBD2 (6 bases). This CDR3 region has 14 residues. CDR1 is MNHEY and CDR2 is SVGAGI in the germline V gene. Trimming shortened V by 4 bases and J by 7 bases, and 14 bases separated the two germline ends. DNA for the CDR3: TGTGCCAGCAGTTCACGCGGGGTGCTGAATGAGCAGTTCTTC. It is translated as CASSSRGVLNEQFF.

The CDR3 loop is CASSSPTRGETQYF. CDR3 DNA sequence: TGTGCCAGCAGCTCGCCGACGCGAGGAGAGACCCAGTACTTC. The chain joins TRBV7-3 to TRBJ2-5; D not certain. Trimming removed 4 bases at V and 4 bases at J, with 13 bases between. CDR3 length equals 14 residues. Germline V gene sequence: CDR1 SGHTA, CDR2 FQGTGA.

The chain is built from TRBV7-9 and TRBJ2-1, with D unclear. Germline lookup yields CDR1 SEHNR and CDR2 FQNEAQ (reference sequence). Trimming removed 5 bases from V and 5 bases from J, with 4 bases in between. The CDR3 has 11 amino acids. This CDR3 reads CASSRDNEQFF. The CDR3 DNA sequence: TGTGCCAGCAGCCGGGACAATGAGCAGTTCTTC. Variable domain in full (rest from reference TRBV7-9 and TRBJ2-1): DTGVSQNPRHKITKRGQNVTFRCDPISEHNRLYWYRQTLGQGPEFLTYFQNEAQLEKSRLLSDRFSAERPKGSFSTLEIQRTEQGDSAMYLCASSRDNEQFFGPGTRLTVL.

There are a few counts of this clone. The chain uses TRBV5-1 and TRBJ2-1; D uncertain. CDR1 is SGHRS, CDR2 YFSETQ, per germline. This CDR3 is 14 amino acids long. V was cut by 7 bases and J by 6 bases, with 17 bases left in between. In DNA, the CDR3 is TGCGCCAGCGCCTCAGGTTCCTTGGTCAATGAGCAGTTCTTC. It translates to CASASGSLVNEQFF.

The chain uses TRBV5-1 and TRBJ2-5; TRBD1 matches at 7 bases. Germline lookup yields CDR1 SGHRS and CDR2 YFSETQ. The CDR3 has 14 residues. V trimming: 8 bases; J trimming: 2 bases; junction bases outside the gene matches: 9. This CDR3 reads CASTRQGGQETQYF. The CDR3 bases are TGCGCCAGTACTAGACAGGGCGGGCAAGAGACCCAGTACTTC.

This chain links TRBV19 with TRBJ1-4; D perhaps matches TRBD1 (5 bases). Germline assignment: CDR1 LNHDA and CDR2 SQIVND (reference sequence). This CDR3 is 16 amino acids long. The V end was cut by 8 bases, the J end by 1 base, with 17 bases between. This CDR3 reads CASQNVAGETNEKLFF. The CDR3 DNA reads TGTGCCAGTCAAAACGTTGCGGGGGAAACTAATGAAAAACTGTTTTTT.

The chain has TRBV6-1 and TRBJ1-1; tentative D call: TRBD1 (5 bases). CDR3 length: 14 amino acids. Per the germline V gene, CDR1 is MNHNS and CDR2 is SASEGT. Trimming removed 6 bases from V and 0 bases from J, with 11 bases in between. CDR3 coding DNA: TGTGCCAGCAGGAGACAGAATATGAACACTGAAGCTTTCTTT. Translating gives CASRRQNMNTEAFF.